The sequence of this T cell receptor (beta chain) was determined in a study of shared clonotypes between healthy human individuals. Repertoires were generated with immunoSEQ multiplex PCR, while TCRdb's copy carries only in-frame clones and drops some. The table lists about 1 million clones, around 74% of them singletons. Study-level points and caveats: When naive CD4 clonotypes were compared across a handful of donors, around 4.6% were shared. Clonotypes shared by all four donors outscored non-shared clonotypes in generation probability.

This CDR3 is built from 14 residues. CDR1 is SGHRS and CDR2 is YFSETQ in the germline V gene. V trimming: 6 bases; J trimming: 6 bases; junction bases outside the gene matches: 7. Participating donors were healthy, HIV-negative adults free of recent acute infections or vaccinations. Only Caucasian adults living in Nashville, Tennessee made up the donor group. Worth noting for this clone: Its matching antigen is unknown.

This TCR was recovered from a young man in good health. The sample taken for sequencing was memory CD4+ T cells sorted from blood. Subset indicated: CD45RA-negative fraction. This sequence joins TRBV5-1 and TRBJ2-1, with 9 bases identical to TRBD2. The CDR3 nucleotides are TGCGCCAGCACCATTAGCGGGAGTTTCAATGAGCAGTTCTTC. Translating gives CASTISGSFNEQFF.